These 30 T cell receptor beta chains were all obtained from the same sample, sequenced in a study of T cell responses to AZD1222 COVID-19 vaccine. This table comes from immunoSEQ multiplex PCR, and its TCRdb copy is limited to in-frame clones, with some not included. The sample has about 130,000 clones, around 87% seen once. The source material was peripheral blood, sampled on day 0 of AZD1222 vaccination. The receptors were sampled from an adult in good health.

CDR3 bases: TGCGCCAGCAGCTTGGGCAATGCAGAAAAACTGTTTTTT. Translated: CASSLGNAEKLFF. This rearrangement joins TRBV5-1 to TRBJ1-4; D unclear. Germline assignment: CDR1 SGHRS and CDR2 YFSETQ. V dropped 0 bases and J dropped 8 bases, with 8 bases sitting between them. This CDR3 region has 13 residues.

This sequence joins TRBV5-6 and TRBJ1-6, with 10 positions matching TRBD1. CDR3 length: 17 residues. Unmatched junction bases numbered 8, after V lost 0 bases and J lost 8 bases. Germline V gene lookup returns CDR1 SGHDT and CDR2 YYEEEE. CDR3 protein: CASSLADWGQGYSPLHF. The CDR3 region has the DNA TGTGCCAGCAGCTTGGCCGATTGGGGACAGGGGTATTCACCCCTCCACTTT.

CDR3 coding DNA: TGCGCCAGCAGCCCCGGAGGGGTTGTCTCGGAAAAACTGTTTTTT. Protein: CASSPGGVVSEKLFF. This chain uses TRBV5-1 with TRBJ1-4, with a tentative D call TRBD1 (5 bases). The V end was cut by 4 bases, the J end by 8 bases, with 18 bases between. The CDR3 covers 15 residues. The germline V gene encodes CDR1 SGHRS and CDR2 YFSETQ.

The genes are TRBV7-2 and TRBJ2-1; no firm D call. The CDR3 runs to 15 residues. The germline gives CDR1 SGHTA, CDR2 FQGNSA. With 1 base removed from V and 1 base from J, the gap between germline ends came to 8 bases. The DNA of the CDR3 is TGTGCCAGCAGCTTAGTGGATGGGTCCTACAATGAGCAGTTCTTC. This gives the protein CASSLVDGSYNEQFF.

This clone was counted between two and nine times. The rearrangement uses TRBV27 and TRBJ2-7; D not certain. The CDR3 is 14 residues long. Germline V gene lookup returns CDR1 MNHEY and CDR2 SMNVEV (reference sequence). V lost 1 base and J lost 2, with 9 bases in between. CDR3 in amino acids: CASSLYRSAYEQYF. The CDR3 nucleotides are TGTGCCAGCAGTTTATATCGGTCAGCCTACGAGCAGTACTTC.

This sequence joins TRBV19 and TRBJ2-1; 10 nucleotides agree with TRBD2. J was trimmed by 9 bases and V by 5 bases; bases with no gene match: 10. The CDR3 consists of 15 residues. CDR1 is LNHDA and CDR2 is SQIVND in the germline V gene (reference sequence). CDR3 residues: CASSSLSGGAIEQFF. The DNA for the CDR3 is TGTGCCAGTAGTTCCCTAAGCGGGGGGGCCATTGAGCAGTTCTTC.

The CDR3 DNA follows: TGTGCCAGCCTGACTAGCGGGAGATTTGGCGGGGAGCTGTTTTTT. Translating gives CASLTSGRFGGELFF. This chain connects TRBV28 to TRBJ2-2; 12 bases align to TRBD2. CDR3 length: 15 amino acids. V gave up 8 bases and J gave up 7 bases; unmatched junction bases: 8. CDR1 is MDHEN and CDR2 is SYDVKM in the germline V gene.

This chain links TRBV5-6 with TRBJ1-1; D unresolved. The CDR3 covers 15 residues. Trimming shortened V by 0 bases and J by 0 bases, and 9 bases separated the two germline ends. Germline V gene lookup returns CDR1 SGHDT and CDR2 YYEEEE. In nucleotides, the CDR3 is TGTGCCAGCAGCTTGGTTGGACGGCTGAACACTGAAGCTTTCTTT. This gives the protein CASSLVGRLNTEAFF. The variable domain in full, with the rest retrieved from reference TRBV5-6 and TRBJ1-1, is DAGVTQSPTHLIKTRGQQVTLRCSPKSGHDTVSWYQQALGQGPQFIFQYYEEEERQRGNFPDRFSGHQFPNYSSELNVNALLLGDSALYLCASSLVGRLNTEAFFGQGTRLTVV.

The V call is TRBV7-2, the J call TRBJ1-2; the match to TRBD1 covers 8 bases. Trimming at V came to 6 bases and at J to 8 bases, leaving 11 bases not matched to a gene. This CDR3 is built from 14 residues. CDR1 and CDR2 (germline): SGHTA, FQGNSA. CDR3 amino acids: CASSRDRGRGGYTF. The CDR3 region has the DNA TGTGCCAGCAGTCGCGACAGGGGACGAGGGGGCTACACCTTC.

This clone was seen a single time. The V gene is TRBV19, the J gene TRBJ1-4, with D tentatively TRBD1 (6 bases). The CDR3 covers 14 residues. CDR1 and CDR2 (germline): LNHDA, SQIVND (reference sequence). The V end was cut by 9 bases, the J end by 3 bases, with 14 bases between. CDR3 sequence: CASQNRAPNEKLFF. CDR3 coding DNA: TGTGCCAGCCAGAACAGGGCACCTAATGAAAAACTGTTTTTT.

V usage is TRBV7-2 and J usage is TRBJ1-1; a possible D gene is TRBD1 (5 bases). Trimming left V 4 bases short and J 6 bases short, with 15 bases between. Germline CDR1 and CDR2: SGHTA and FQGNSA. The CDR3 extends over 14 amino acids. The CDR3 coding sequence is TGTGCCAGCAGCTACAGGACCGGGCCCGCTGAAGCTTTCTTT. Its protein product is CASSYRTGPAEAFF.

The chain recombines TRBV10-3 with TRBJ1-2, with D possibly TRBD1 on 5 matching bases. The V end lost 2 bases, the J end lost 2 bases, and 12 bases lay between the germline ends. The length of the CDR3 is 15 residues. CDR1 and CDR2 (germline): ENHRY, SYGVKD. The CDR3 coding sequence is TGTGCCATCAGTGAGCTCAGGGTGGGGAACTATGGCTACACCTTC. Its protein is CAISELRVGNYGYTF.

This clone was counted between two and nine times. Other DNA sequences of this sample code for an identical CDR3. The chain links TRBV5-6 to TRBJ2-6; D remains ambiguous. There are 15 residues in the CDR3. Trimming stripped 0 bases from V and 0 bases from J, with 4 bases between. Germline CDR1 reads SGHDT; CDR2 reads YYEEEE. The CDR3 bases are TGTGCCAGCAGCTTGGGGGTCTCTGGGGCCAACGTCCTGACTTTC. It specifies CASSLGVSGANVLTF.

The chain recombines TRBV27 with TRBJ2-1, with unresolved D. The V gene's germline CDR1 is MNHEY and CDR2 SMNVEV (reference sequence). Trimming took 0 bases from V and 7 from J, leaving 7 bases between them. The CDR3 runs 13 residues. This CDR3 reads CASSLSSSNEQFF. The CDR3 nucleotides read TGTGCCAGCAGTTTATCGAGTTCGAATGAGCAGTTCTTC.

This clone came up once. The V and J genes are TRBV18 and TRBJ1-1; 10 bases are shared with TRBD1. The CDR3 spans 15 residues. The trim removed 5 bases at V and 4 bases at J, leaving 7 bases unmatched. Looked up from germline, CDR1 is KGHSH and CDR2 is LQKENI. The DNA for the CDR3 is TGTGCCAGCTCATCAAGGACAGGGGGTGTCACTGAAGCTTTCTTT. It codes for CASSSRTGGVTEAFF.

Here the CDR3 reads CASRSYGRLPGDTQYF. The CDR3 DNA is TGTGCCAGCAGATCATATGGGAGGCTCCCAGGAGATACGCAGTATTTT. V usage is TRBV7-2 and J usage is TRBJ2-3, with D possibly TRBD2 on 6 matching bases. CDR3 size: 16 residues. Germline V lookup: CDR1 SGHTA, CDR2 FQGNSA. Between the trimmed V and J ends, which lost 6 bases and 5 bases, there was a span of 21 bases.

The chain combines TRBV6-5 with TRBJ2-7; TRBD1 matches 7 bases. In germline, CDR1 is MNHEY, CDR2 SVGAGI. V lost 2 bases, J lost 6 bases, and 4 bases stayed unmatched. The CDR3 totals 13 residues. For the CDR3, the DNA is TGTGCCAGCAGTTACACCACAGGGGTCGAGCAGTACTTC. It yields the protein CASSYTTGVEQYF.

J is TRBJ2-1 and V is TRBV19, with 9 bases aligning to TRBD1. This CDR3 is 15 amino acids long. The germline V gene encodes CDR1 LNHDA and CDR2 SQIVND (reference sequence). V trimming: 2 bases; J trimming: 7 bases; junction bases outside the gene matches: 6. The CDR3 protein is CASSITGGAWNEQFF. Written as DNA, the CDR3 is TGTGCCAGTAGTATAACAGGGGGCGCCTGGAATGAGCAGTTCTTC.

The V and J genes are TRBV18 and TRBJ2-7; D is ambiguous. CDR3 length: 15 amino acids. In germline, CDR1 is KGHSH, CDR2 LQKENI. V was shortened by 0 bases and J by 2 bases, with 11 bases between the two germline ends. For the CDR3, the DNA is TGTGCCAGCTCACCACCTAGCCTCCGAACCTACGAGCAGTACTTC. Amino acid sequence: CASSPPSLRTYEQYF.

This clone appeared many times. The chain has TRBV29-1 and TRBJ1-2; a weak D match, TRBD1 (6 bases). The CDR3 runs 14 residues. Germline CDR1 reads SQVTM; CDR2 reads ANQGSEA. Trimming shortened V by 5 bases and J by 7 bases, and 20 bases separated the two germline ends. CDR3 bases: TGCAGCGTTATTAGAACAGGGTGGTATGGTGGCTACACCTTC. Its protein product is CSVIRTGWYGGYTF.

V gene TRBV19 combines with J gene TRBJ1-1; possibly TRBD1 for D (5 bases). The V end was cut by 1 base, the J end by 3 bases, with 15 bases between. The germline CDR1 and CDR2 sequences are LNHDA and SQIVND (reference sequence). The CDR3 runs 16 residues. The CDR3 nucleotides are TGTGCCAGTAGTATAGTGGGAGGGGTAGCGGACACTGAAGCTTTCTTT. It translates to CASSIVGGVADTEAFF.

CDR3 sequence (DNA): TGTGCCAGCTGGGCGGGGGGACGTACGCAGTATTTT. Translating gives CASWAGGRTQYF. The chain joins TRBV19 to TRBJ2-3; the match to TRBD2 covers 8 bases. V dropped 9 bases and J dropped 8; count of bases not matched to a gene: 7. Germline loops: CDR1 LNHDA, CDR2 SQIVND (reference sequence). The CDR3 totals 12 residues.

V is TRBV27 and J is TRBJ2-7, with a possible D match to TRBD2 (7 bases). Trimming left V 9 bases short and J 2 bases short, with 20 bases between. CDR1 and CDR2 (germline): MNHEY, SMNVEV (reference sequence). This CDR3 has 15 amino acids. The CDR3 spells CASRGGALYAYEQYF. In DNA, the CDR3 is TGTGCCAGTCGAGGGGGGGCCCTGTACGCCTACGAGCAGTACTTC.

This rearrangement joins TRBV9 to TRBJ2-7; D is unresolved. V was trimmed by 0 bases and J by 0 bases, leaving 7 bases between them. Germline V gene sequence: CDR1 SGDLS, CDR2 YYNGEE. CDR3 length: 14 amino acids. The CDR3 DNA reads TGTGCCAGCAGCGTAGCGGCAGCCTCCTACGAGCAGTACTTC. Its translation: CASSVAAASYEQYF.

The gene calls are TRBV7-9 and TRBJ1-3; the D gene is possibly TRBD1 (5 bases). The V end was cut by 5 bases, the J end by 0 bases, with 11 bases between. This CDR3 is 15 amino acids long. Per germline, CDR1 SEHNR and CDR2 FQNEAQ (reference sequence). The CDR3 loop reads CASSRDLSSGNTIYF. CDR3 DNA: TGTGCCAGCAGCAGGGACCTCAGCTCTGGAAACACCATATATTTT.

The genes are TRBV5-1 and TRBJ2-1; D gene ambiguous. Germline-derived CDR1 and CDR2 are SGHRS and YFSETQ. CDR3 size: 13 residues. V was trimmed by 0 bases and J by 4 bases, leaving 5 bases between them. The chain's CDR3 is CASSLALYNEQFF. In nucleotides, the CDR3 is TGCGCCAGCAGCTTGGCTCTTTACAATGAGCAGTTCTTC.

CDR3: CASSISGVRTDTQYF. CDR3 bases: TGTGCCAGCAGTATAAGCGGGGTCCGCACAGATACGCAGTATTTT. The chain is built from TRBV6-2 or TRBV6-3 and TRBJ2-3; 7 positions match TRBD2. This CDR3 is 15 amino acids long. Germline V lookup: CDR1 MNHEY, CDR2 SVGEGT. The junction had 6 bases not matched to a gene; V was cut back by 5 bases and J by 1 base.

The chain combines TRBV7-9 with TRBJ2-2; 12 bases agree with TRBD1. The V gene end was trimmed by 4 bases and the J gene end by 8 bases; junction bases not matched to a gene: 5. This CDR3 spans 15 amino acids. The germline V gene has CDR1 SEHNR and CDR2 FQNEAQ (reference sequence). The CDR3 coding sequence is TGTGCCAGCAGCTCCTTGGGACAGGGGGCTGGGGAGCTGTTTTTT. Its protein is CASSSLGQGAGELFF.

V and J are TRBV20-1 and TRBJ2-3; D might be TRBD1 or TRBD2, each matching 5 bases. Trimming stripped 5 bases from V and 8 bases from J, with 11 bases between. CDR1 is DFQATT and CDR2 is SNEGSKA in the germline V gene (reference sequence). The CDR3 totals 11 residues. CDR3 coding DNA: TGCAGTGCTGCGCCGGGGCCTACGCAGTATTTT. Its translation: CSAAPGPTQYF.

This chain links TRBV5-4 with TRBJ2-2; no reliable D call. Germline CDR1 is SGHNT and CDR2 is YYREEE (reference sequence). V lost 1 base and J 4 bases, leaving 2 bases between the germline ends. The CDR3 contains 12 residues. The CDR3, as DNA: TGTGCCAGCAGCTTGTTCACCGGGGAGCTGTTTTTT. This translates into CASSLFTGELFF.